These T cell receptor beta chains were read from a single sample in a study of CD8+CD57+ T cells in acquired aplastic anemia. TCRdb ran MiXCR on the reads and lists one entry per CDR3 protein. The sample holds some 180,000 distinct CDR3 sequences, almost 50% seen once. Material for sequencing was sorted CD4+, CD8+, or CD8+CD57+ T cells (not recorded which) from PBMCs. The source is a human donor with aplastic anemia. CDR3s include the opening cysteine and the closing phenylalanine or tryptophan. The D gene is left open where the match is weak. Size is stated for part of the rows, as once, few or many counts, or as a class when the clone is expanded.

NA many TRBJ1-5 17 TRBV5-4 TGTGCCAGCAGCTTGTTGACAGCAAGTGCAAGCAATCAGCCCCAGCATTTT CASSLLTASASNQPQHF
TRBD1 NA TRBJ2-5 16 TRBV20-1 TGCAGTGCTAGAGATCTACAGGACAGGGGGGTGGAGACCCAGTACTTC CSARDLQDRGVETQYF
TRBD1 few TRBJ1-2 16 TRBV24-1 TGTGCCACCAGTGATTTAGACAGGGGCGGCGATAATGGCTACACCTTC CATSDLDRGGDNGYTF
NA few TRBJ2-7 13 TRBV19 TGTGCCAGTAGTATAATCTCTTTCGGCGAGCAGTACTTC CASSIISFGEQYF
NA NA TRBJ1-6 15 TRBV7-6 TGTGCCAGCACCCGGGACACCTATCCCAATTCACCCCTCCACTTT CASTRDTYPNSPLHF
NA NA TRBJ1-3 15 TRBV2 TGTGCCAGCATCCCCGCGCCGGGGGGCGGAAACACCATATATTTT CASIPAPGGGNTIYF
TRBD2 NA TRBJ2-7 16 TRBV11-2 TGTGCCAGCAGCTTCAGACTAGCGGGAGGGCTGAACGAGCAGTACTTC CASSFRLAGGLNEQYF
TRBD1 NA TRBJ2-1 13 TRBV2 TGTGCCAGCAGTGAGGACAGGCGCCTTGAGCAGTTCTTC CASSEDRRLEQFF
NA many TRBJ1-6 14 TRBV7-9 TGTGCCAGCACCCGAGGCGGGGAGGATTCACCCCTCCACTTT CASTRGGEDSPLHF
TRBD2 many TRBJ2-7 19 TRBV4-1 TGCGCCAGCAGCCAAGCGACACGGGGACTAGCGGGGGCCACCTACGAGCAGTACTTC CASSQATRGLAGATYEQYF